The T cell receptor beta chain described here comes from a study of T cells after yellow fever vaccination. TCRdb ran MiXCR on the 5' RACE reads and lists one entry per CDR3 protein. Of 200,000 to 250,000 distinct CDR3 sequences listed, about 3% are singletons. General study results and limits: Highly abundant clonotypes carried over from the bulk population could end up in FACS-sorted repertoires as contaminants.

Germline CDR1 reads SGHTA; CDR2 reads FQGNSA. The CDR3 spans 13 residues. The V and J ends lost 3 bases and 6 bases, in that order; junction bases with no gene match: 1. This clonotype was picked up many times. What it recognizes is unknown. This TCR came from a man between 18 and 35 years old who received the YFV17D yellow fever vaccine. The chain combines TRBV7-2 with TRBJ2-7; the match to TRBD2 covers 11 bases. The sample consisted of CD4+ T cells sorted from PBMCs, taken 10 days after the yellow fever booster vaccination. The DNA for the CDR3 is TGTGCCAGCAGCTTCCTAGCGGGGGGCGAGCAGTACGTC. This codes for CASSFLAGGEQYV.